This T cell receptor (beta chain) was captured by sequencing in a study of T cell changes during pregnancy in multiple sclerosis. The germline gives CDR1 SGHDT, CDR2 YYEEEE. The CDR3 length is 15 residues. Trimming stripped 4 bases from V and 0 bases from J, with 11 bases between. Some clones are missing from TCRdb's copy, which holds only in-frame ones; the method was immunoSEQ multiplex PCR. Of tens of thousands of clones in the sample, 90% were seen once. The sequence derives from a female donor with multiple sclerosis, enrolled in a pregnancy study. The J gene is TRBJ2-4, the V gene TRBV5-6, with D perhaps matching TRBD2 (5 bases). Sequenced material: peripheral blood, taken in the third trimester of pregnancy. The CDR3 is CASSRGRGAKNIQYF. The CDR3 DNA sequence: TGTGCCAGCAGCCGCGGCCGGGGAGCCAAAAACATTCAGTACTTC.